This T cell receptor (beta chain) emerged from a study of T cell repertoires in cytomegalovirus infection. The CDR3 length is 15 residues. The V gene's germline CDR1 is MDHEN and CDR2 SYDVKM. As to this clonotype: A much larger clone sits a single nucleotide away, making a read error possible.

One entry per CDR3 protein results from TCRdb running MiXCR on the reads. The profile shows 200,000 or so distinct CDR3 sequences, under 25% of them singletons. The chain couples TRBV28 to TRBJ1-4; D unresolved. The TCR was taken from a human donor in good health (CMV status not recorded). Some clones in this sample may be carry-over from other donors' samples. Input material: PBMCs. CDR3: CASRLAPATIEKLFF. DNA of the CDR3: TGTGCCAGCAGGTTGGCACCGGCAACTATTGAAAAACTGTTTTTT.